The TCR beta chain under discussion was sequenced for a study of blood T cell repertoires in COVID-19. Assay used: immunoSEQ multiplex PCR; TCRdb lists only in-frame clones, some missing. The sample carries about 220,000 clones, roughly 84% recorded once. CDR3 length: 12 residues. Between the trimmed V and J ends, which lost 8 bases and 8 bases, there was a span of 15 bases. In germline, CDR1 is SGHAT, CDR2 FQNNGV. V and J are TRBV11-2 and TRBJ1-1, with a possible D match to TRBD1 (6 bases). This TCR was recovered from a woman in her 40s who had recovered from COVID-19. What was sequenced was PBMCs or T cells enriched from blood (not recorded which). The CDR3 protein is CASGLADREAFF. The CDR3 DNA reads TGTGCCAGCGGCCTGGCGGACAGAGAAGCTTTCTTT.